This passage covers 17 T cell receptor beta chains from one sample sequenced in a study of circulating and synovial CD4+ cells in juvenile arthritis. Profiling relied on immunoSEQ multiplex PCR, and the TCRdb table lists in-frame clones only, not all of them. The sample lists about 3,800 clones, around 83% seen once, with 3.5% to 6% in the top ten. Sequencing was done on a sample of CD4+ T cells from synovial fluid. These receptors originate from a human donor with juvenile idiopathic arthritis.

Written as DNA, the CDR3 is TGTGCCAGCAGCCAGCGGGAGCGTGATACCGGGGAGCTGTTTTTT. Its translation is CASSQRERDTGELFF. The chain couples TRBV7-8 to TRBJ2-2; TRBD2 matches 8 bases. CDR1 and CDR2 from the germline V gene are SGHVS and FQNEAQ. V trimming: 5 bases; J trimming: 5 bases; junction bases outside the gene matches: 7. The CDR3 extends over 15 amino acids.

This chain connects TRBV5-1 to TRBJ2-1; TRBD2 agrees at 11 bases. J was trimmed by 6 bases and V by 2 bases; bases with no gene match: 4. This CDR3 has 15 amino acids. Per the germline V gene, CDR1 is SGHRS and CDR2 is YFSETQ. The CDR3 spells CASSFNLAGGNEQFF. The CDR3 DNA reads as TGCGCCAGCAGCTTTAATCTAGCGGGAGGCAATGAGCAGTTCTTC.

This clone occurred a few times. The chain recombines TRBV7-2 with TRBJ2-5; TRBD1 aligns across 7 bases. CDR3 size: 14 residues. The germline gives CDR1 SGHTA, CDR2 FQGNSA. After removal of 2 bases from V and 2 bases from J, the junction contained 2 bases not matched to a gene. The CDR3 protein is CASSLNRGQETQYF. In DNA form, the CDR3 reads TGTGCCAGCAGCTTAAACAGGGGTCAAGAGACCCAGTACTTC.

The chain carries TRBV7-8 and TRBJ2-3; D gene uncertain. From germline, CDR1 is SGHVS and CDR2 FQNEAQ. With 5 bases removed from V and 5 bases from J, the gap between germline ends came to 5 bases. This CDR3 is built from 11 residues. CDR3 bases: TGTGCCAGCAGCGCTAAAGATACGCAGTATTTT. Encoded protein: CASSAKDTQYF.

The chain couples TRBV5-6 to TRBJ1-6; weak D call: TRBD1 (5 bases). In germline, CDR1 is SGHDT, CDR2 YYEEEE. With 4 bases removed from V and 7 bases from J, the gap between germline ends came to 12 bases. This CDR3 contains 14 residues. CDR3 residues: CASSPPGGNSPLHF. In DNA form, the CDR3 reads TGTGCCAGCAGCCCCCCCGGGGGGAATTCACCCCTCCACTTT.

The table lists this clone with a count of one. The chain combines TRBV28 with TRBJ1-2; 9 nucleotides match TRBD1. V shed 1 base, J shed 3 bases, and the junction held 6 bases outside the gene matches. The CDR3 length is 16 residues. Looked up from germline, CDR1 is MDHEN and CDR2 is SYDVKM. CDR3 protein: CASSLFGQGYHYGYTF. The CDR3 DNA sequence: TGTGCCAGCAGTTTATTTGGACAGGGGTATCACTATGGCTACACCTTC.

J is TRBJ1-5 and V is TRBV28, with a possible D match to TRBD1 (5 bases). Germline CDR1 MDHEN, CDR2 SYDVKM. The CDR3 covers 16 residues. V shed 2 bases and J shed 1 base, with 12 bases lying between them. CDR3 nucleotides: TGTGCCAGCAGTTTACAGGGCGCCAAGAGCAATCAGCCCCAGCATTTT. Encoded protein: CASSLQGAKSNQPQHF.

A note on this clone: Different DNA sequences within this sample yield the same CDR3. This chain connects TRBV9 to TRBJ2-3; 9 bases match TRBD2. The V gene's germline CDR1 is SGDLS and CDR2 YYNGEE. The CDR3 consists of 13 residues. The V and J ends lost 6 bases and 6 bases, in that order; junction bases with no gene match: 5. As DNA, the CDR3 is TGTGCCAGCACGGCGGGGGGGCCGGATACGCAGTATTTT. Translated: CASTAGGPDTQYF.

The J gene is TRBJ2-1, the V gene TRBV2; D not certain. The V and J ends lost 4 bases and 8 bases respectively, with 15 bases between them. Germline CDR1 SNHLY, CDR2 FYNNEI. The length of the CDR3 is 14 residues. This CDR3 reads CASSAMSRGDEQFF. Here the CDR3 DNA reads TGTGCCAGCAGTGCCATGAGCCGCGGAGATGAGCAGTTCTTC.

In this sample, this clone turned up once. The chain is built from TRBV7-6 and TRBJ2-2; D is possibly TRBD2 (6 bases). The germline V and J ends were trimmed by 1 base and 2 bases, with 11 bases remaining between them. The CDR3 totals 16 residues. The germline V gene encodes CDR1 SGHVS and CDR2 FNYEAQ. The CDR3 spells CASSLEASVNTGELFF. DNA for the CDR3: TGTGCCAGCAGCTTAGAGGCTAGCGTTAACACCGGGGAGCTGTTTTTT.

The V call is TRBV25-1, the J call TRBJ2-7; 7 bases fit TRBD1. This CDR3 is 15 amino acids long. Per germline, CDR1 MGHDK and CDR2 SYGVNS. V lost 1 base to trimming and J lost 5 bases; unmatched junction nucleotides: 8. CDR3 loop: CASSELRRGNHEQYF. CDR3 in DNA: TGTGCCAGCAGTGAATTACGCAGGGGGAATCACGAGCAGTACTTC.

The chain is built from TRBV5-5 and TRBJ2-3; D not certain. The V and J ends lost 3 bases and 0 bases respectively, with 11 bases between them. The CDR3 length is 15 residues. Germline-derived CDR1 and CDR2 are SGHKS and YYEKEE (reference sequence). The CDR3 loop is CASSSQMASTDTQYF. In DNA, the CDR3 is TGTGCCAGCAGCTCCCAGATGGCCAGCACAGATACGCAGTATTTT.

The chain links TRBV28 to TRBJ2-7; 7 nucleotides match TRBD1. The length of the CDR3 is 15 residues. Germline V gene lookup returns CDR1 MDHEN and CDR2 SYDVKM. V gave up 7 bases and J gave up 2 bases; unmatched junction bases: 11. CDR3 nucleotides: TGTGCCAGCACCTTTTCGACAGGGTATCCCTACGAGCAGTACTTC. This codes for CASTFSTGYPYEQYF.

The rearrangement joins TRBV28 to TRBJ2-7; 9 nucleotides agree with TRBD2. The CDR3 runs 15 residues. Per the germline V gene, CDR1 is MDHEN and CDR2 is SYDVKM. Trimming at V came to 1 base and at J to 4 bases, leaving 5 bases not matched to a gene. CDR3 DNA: TGTGCCAGCAGTTTATTCCGCGGGAGGGCTTACGAGCAGTACTTC. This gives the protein CASSLFRGRAYEQYF. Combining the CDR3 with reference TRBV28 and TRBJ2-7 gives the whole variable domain DVKVTQSSRYLVKRTGEKVFLECVQDMDHENMFWYRQDPGLGLRLIYFSYDVKMKEKGDIPEGYSVSREKKERFSLILESASTNQTSMYLCASSLFRGRAYEQYFGPGTRLTVT.

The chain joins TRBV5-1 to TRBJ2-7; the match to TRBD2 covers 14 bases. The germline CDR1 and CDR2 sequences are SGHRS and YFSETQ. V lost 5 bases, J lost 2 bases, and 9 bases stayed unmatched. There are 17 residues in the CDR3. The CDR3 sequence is CASRPGLAGVRPYEQYF. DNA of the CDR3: TGCGCCAGCAGACCGGGACTAGCGGGAGTTCGGCCCTACGAGCAGTACTTC.

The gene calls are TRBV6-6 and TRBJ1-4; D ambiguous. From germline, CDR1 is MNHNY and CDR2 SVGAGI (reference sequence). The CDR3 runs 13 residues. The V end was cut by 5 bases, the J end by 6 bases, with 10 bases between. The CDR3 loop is CASSPVSDEKLFF. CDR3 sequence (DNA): TGTGCCAGCAGTCCGGTGTCCGATGAAAAACTGTTTTTT.

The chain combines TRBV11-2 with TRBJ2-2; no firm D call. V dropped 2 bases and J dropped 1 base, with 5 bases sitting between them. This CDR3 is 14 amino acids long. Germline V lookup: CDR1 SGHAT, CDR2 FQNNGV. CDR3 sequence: CASSLIGNTGELFF. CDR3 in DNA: TGTGCCAGCAGCTTAATCGGGAACACCGGGGAGCTGTTTTTT.